The T cell receptor (beta chain) described here comes from a study of post-analysis software for immune sequencing data (dated by TCRdb to 2014 to 2015). General notes on the study: Disease courses on record covered relapsing-remitting, secondary progressive and progressive-relapsing multiple sclerosis, though some patients had no subtype annotation. A subset of samples was prepared in parallel using single-end sample barcoding, then pooled and co-amplified after Illumina adapter ligation. The multiple sclerosis patient repertoires were compared with 11 previously published healthy control repertoires from donors aged about 6 to 26 years. Broad study findings and their caveats: Significantly lower normalized Chao1 diversity was found in multiple sclerosis patients than in controls, suggesting substantial peripheral T-cell clonal expansion. The multiple sclerosis patient group was slightly younger than the control group. Strong co-clustering of samples prepared in the same batch was shown by direct clustering with F measure, prompting a batch-effect correction. Roughly 5 TRBV segments, including TRBV5-6, TRBV5-1 and TRBV20-1, were significantly more frequent in patients than controls.

TCR beta repertoires were profiled from peripheral blood of under 15 young patients with multiple sclerosis to demonstrate the VDJtools post-analysis software. The patients with multiple sclerosis were children and adolescents between roughly 6 and 17 years of age. The library was obtained by PCR. The data were produced on an Illumina HiSeq 2500. Unique molecular identifiers were incorporated into TCR beta cDNA libraries to reduce PCR and sequencing biases. Approximately 500,000 cDNA molecules were obtained per 1 to 10 million input T cells, so each molecule approximated one T cell. The patient libraries were prepared and sequenced with the same protocol used for the earlier healthy control dataset. Within a given batch, samples were prepared together, multiplexed and sequenced on the same HiSeq lane. The source study handled its data this way. MIGEC handled the raw barcoded reads, throwing out single-read molecular identifier groups before consensus assembly and CDR3 extraction. Clonotype tables were post-analysed with VDJtools, normalizing diversity by down-sampling all datasets to the smallest sample size. Repertoire overlap clustering matched CDR3 amino acid but not nucleotide sequences to correct batch-related cross-sample contamination. TCRdb trimmed public reads at Q25 via fastp, called clones via MiXCR and kept in-frame beta chains. Each entry merges the rows of one CDR3 protein and shows their most common DNA and genes. It is TCRdb's table, rather than the study itself, that gives the V and J calls and clone size. The sample table lists 550,000 to 700,000 distinct CDR3 sequences, 44% of them with a count of one. About 1.8% of the sample rests with the top ten.

Note on this clonotype: Its antigen is currently not known. No clone much larger than this one lies a single base away; base qualities are absent.

V lost 5 bases and J lost 4 bases, and the count of bases not matched to a germline gene is 23. CDR1 SGHAT and CDR2 FQNNGV were looked up in the germline V gene. From its cysteine to its phenylalanine, the CDR3 spans 21 amino acids. Just CDR3 DNA is preserved here, 63 bases in frame from base 1. Sequencing was done on a sample of blood. The chain links TRBV11-2 with TRBJ2-3; TRBD2 lines up with 11 middle nucleotides. This receptor was identified in a girl aged 10 to 17 with multiple sclerosis. The sequenced DNA: TGTGCCAGCAGCCCCTGGCCCGTACTAGCGGGGGCTCCCACCGGGGCAGATACGCAGTATTTT. This codes for CASSPWPVLAGAPTGADTQYF.